This is a list of T cell receptor beta chains from one sample in a study of blood T cell repertoires in COVID-19. The protocol was immunoSEQ multiplex PCR, while the TCRdb copy is restricted to in-frame clones and leaves out a portion. The table includes fewer than 250,000 clones, about 89% detected once. Sequencing input: PBMCs or T cells enriched from blood (not recorded which). Receptors originate from a woman younger than 35 who had recovered from COVID-19. CDR3s include the opening cysteine and the closing phenylalanine or tryptophan. D genes are given only for firm matches. Some rows have no size entry. The others give once, few or many, or a class for an expanded clone.

clone_size	v_call	j_call	d_call	cdr3_aa	cdr3_nt
.	TRBV4-2	TRBJ1-5	TRBD1	CASSPLDRGDQPQHF	TGTGCCAGCAGCCCCCTAGACAGGGGGGATCAGCCCCAGCATTTT
.	TRBV7-8	TRBJ1-2	TRBD1	CASSLEAVGQDYAGYTF	TGTGCCAGCAGCTTAGAAGCGGTGGGACAGGACTATGCAGGCTACACCTTC
.	TRBV6-2/TRBV6-3	TRBJ2-7	TRBD2	CASSWIPGLAFLEQYF	TGTGCCAGCAGTTGGATTCCGGGACTAGCGTTTCTCGAGCAGTACTTC
few	TRBV30	TRBJ1-1	.	CAWSAGYTEAFF	TGTGCCTGGAGTGCAGGGTACACTGAAGCTTTCTTT
.	TRBV7-7	TRBJ2-3	TRBD2	CASSLGGGGTDTQYF	TGTGCCAGCAGCTTAGGCGGGGGTGGCACAGATACGCAGTATTTT
.	TRBV7-9	TRBJ1-2	.	CASSFDNPYGYTF	TGTGCCAGCAGCTTCGACAACCCCTATGGCTACACCTTC
.	TRBV12-5	TRBJ2-3	TRBD2	CASGGTSGASTDTQYF	TGTGCTAGTGGTGGTACTAGCGGGGCTAGCACAGATACGCAGTATTTT
.	TRBV5-6	TRBJ1-3	.	CASSFPGAGNTIYF	TGTGCCAGCAGCTTTCCGGGGGCTGGAAACACCATATATTTT
.	TRBV24-1	TRBJ2-7	TRBD1	CATSPGTDYEQYF	TGTGCCACCAGCCCCGGGACAGACTACGAGCAGTACTTC
.	TRBV5-6	TRBJ2-4	TRBD2	CASSLGGLAGSRIQYF	TGTGCCAGCAGCTTGGGCGGGCTAGCGGGGTCTCGCATTCAGTACTTC
.	TRBV19	TRBJ1-3	.	CASNYRRGSGNTIYF	TGTGCCAGTAATTATAGGCGGGGCTCTGGAAACACCATATATTTT
many	TRBV11-2	TRBJ2-7	.	CASSSSGYEQYF	TGTGCCAGCAGCTCCTCCGGCTACGAGCAGTACTTC
.	TRBV6-5	TRBJ1-1	.	CASRKTGNAPEAFF	TGTGCCAGCAGGAAAACAGGGAATGCTCCTGAAGCTTTCTTT
few	TRBV6-5	TRBJ2-7	.	CASSYSRSSYEQYF	TGTGCCAGCAGTTACTCAAGGAGCTCCTACGAGCAGTACTTC
.	TRBV19	TRBJ2-2	TRBD1	CASSVGTEGAGELFF	TGTGCCAGTAGTGTTGGGACAGAGGGGGCCGGGGAGCTGTTTTTT
.	TRBV15	TRBJ1-5	TRBD1	CATSGGQGDYSNQPQHF	TGTGCCACCAGCGGCGGACAGGGAGATTATAGCAATCAGCCCCAGCATTTT
.	TRBV19	TRBJ1-2	TRBD1	CASSAGTGVIYGYTF	TGTGCCAGTAGTGCGGGGACAGGGGTGATCTATGGCTACACCTTC
.	TRBV9	TRBJ1-6	.	CASSENGRENSPLHF	TGTGCCAGCAGCGAAAACGGACGGGAAAATTCACCCCTCCACTTT
.	TRBV28	TRBJ1-5	.	CASSRREGQNYQPQHF	TGTGCCAGCAGTCGCCGGGAGGGGCAGAATTATCAGCCCCAGCATTTT
.	TRBV18	TRBJ2-3	TRBD1	CASSPSGQMFGEWSDTQYF	TGTGCCAGCTCACCGTCGGGACAGATGTTTGGTGAGTGGTCAGATACGCAGTATTTT
.	TRBV9	TRBJ2-1	TRBD2	CASSVGTSGGPYYNEQFF	TGTGCCAGCAGCGTAGGGACTAGCGGGGGGCCCTATTACAATGAGCAGTTCTTC
.	TRBV24-1	TRBJ2-5	TRBD1	CATSDLGQEEETQYF	TGTGCCACCAGTGATTTGGGACAGGAGGAGGAGACCCAGTACTTC
.	TRBV7-9	TRBJ1-2	TRBD1	CASSPDRVDYGYTF	TGTGCCAGCAGCCCCGACAGGGTCGACTATGGCTACACCTTC
.	TRBV30	TRBJ2-7	.	CAWSEGFYEQYF	TGTGCCTGGAGTGAGGGGTTCTACGAGCAGTACTTC
.	TRBV5-1	TRBJ1-6	.	CASSGQDSYNSPLHF	TGCGCCAGCAGCGGCCAAGACAGCTATAATTCACCCCTCCACTTT
.	TRBV2	TRBJ1-1	TRBD1	CASSSQGAARSTEAFF	TGTGCCAGCAGTTCCCAGGGGGCGGCCCGGAGCACTGAAGCTTTCTTT
once	TRBV29-1	TRBJ1-5	TRBD1	CSVSTGTGNQPQHF	TGCAGCGTTTCGACCGGGACAGGCAATCAGCCCCAGCATTTT
.	TRBV23-1	TRBJ2-7	.	CASSQFGQGTYEQYF	TGCGCCAGCAGTCAATTTGGTCAGGGGACCTACGAGCAGTACTTC
.	TRBV7-9	TRBJ2-1	.	CASSFLAGVSSYNEQFF	TGTGCCAGCAGCTTTCTCGCGGGCGTAAGCTCCTACAATGAGCAGTTCTTC
.	TRBV2	TRBJ2-7	TRBD1	CASSVDRVSYEQYF	TGTGCCAGCAGTGTGGACAGGGTCTCCTACGAGCAGTACTTC
.	TRBV2	TRBJ1-6	.	CASSGGNSPLHF	TGTGCCAGCAGTGGAGGGAACTCACCCCTCCACTTT
.	TRBV2	TRBJ1-1	.	CASRGRAGATEAFF	TGTGCCAGCAGGGGACGTGCGGGGGCTACTGAAGCTTTCTTT
.	TRBV6-5	TRBJ2-7	TRBD2	CAARGVGDEQYF	TGTGCGGCACGGGGGGTAGGTGACGAGCAGTACTTC
.	TRBV2	TRBJ1-1	.	CARRERGSTEAFF	TGTGCCAGGAGGGAACGGGGGAGCACTGAAGCTTTCTTT
.	TRBV28	TRBJ1-1	TRBD1	CASSSRRTGTGDGNTEAFF	TGTGCCAGCAGTTCCCGAAGGACCGGGACAGGGGATGGAAACACTGAAGCTTTCTTT
.	TRBV29-1	TRBJ2-1	.	CSVEGRGSYNEQFF	TGCAGCGTTGAGGGCAGGGGATCCTACAATGAGCAGTTCTTC
.	TRBV4-1	TRBJ1-6	.	CASSQEGFGGKVLGNSPLHF	TGCGCCAGCAGCCAAGAGGGGTTCGGGGGGAAGGTGCTCGGAAATTCACCCCTCCACTTT
once	TRBV6-5	TRBJ1-2	TRBD1	CASTPQGASYTF	TGTGCCAGCACTCCACAGGGGGCAAGCTACACCTTC
.	TRBV7-9	TRBJ1-2	.	CASSFGAGINYGYTF	TGTGCCAGCAGCTTTGGGGCAGGAATAAACTATGGCTACACCTTC
.	TRBV13	TRBJ1-6	.	CASSFLVGGGDSPLHF	TGTGCCAGCAGCTTCTTGGTCGGGGGGGGTGATTCACCCCTCCACTTT
.	TRBV2	TRBJ2-6	TRBD2	CASKREGAGANVLTF	TGTGCCAGCAAGAGGGAGGGTGCTGGGGCCAACGTCCTGACTTTC
few	TRBV5-1	TRBJ1-3	.	CASSGSSGNTIYF	TGCGCCAGCAGCGGGAGCTCTGGAAACACCATATATTTT
.	TRBV7-3	TRBJ2-3	TRBD2	CASSLSSGDTQYF	TGTGCCAGCAGCTTATCTAGCGGGGATACGCAGTATTTT
.	TRBV7-9	TRBJ2-7	TRBD1	CASSPQGVVYEQYF	TGTGCCAGCAGCCCACAGGGGGTGGTCTACGAGCAGTACTTC
.	TRBV10-1	TRBJ2-3	.	CATRGLGVTDTQYF	TGCGCCACGCGGGGCCTTGGAGTAACAGATACGCAGTATTTT
.	TRBV30	TRBJ1-3	.	CAWSTSGGNTIYF	TGTGCCTGGAGTACTAGCGGTGGAAACACCATATATTTT
.	TRBV7-9	TRBJ1-4	TRBD1	CASSFTGAEKLFF	TGTGCCAGCAGCTTTACAGGGGCTGAAAAACTGTTTTTT
.	TRBV5-1	TRBJ1-4	TRBD1	CASSLNPGGNEKLFF	TGCGCCAGCAGCTTGAATCCAGGGGGAAATGAAAAACTGTTTTTT
.	TRBV7-9	TRBJ1-2	.	CASSLFQSNYGYTF	TGTGCCAGCAGCTTATTCCAATCTAACTATGGCTACACCTTC
.	TRBV18	TRBJ2-4	TRBD2	CASSPGLVQQKASKNIQYF	TGTGCCAGCTCACCAGGACTAGTGCAGCAAAAGGCGTCCAAAAACATTCAGTACTTC
.	TRBV2	TRBJ2-5	TRBD1	CASRDRVQETQYF	TGTGCCAGCAGGGACAGGGTACAAGAGACCCAGTACTTC
.	TRBV5-1	TRBJ2-1	TRBD2	CASSLLGLATHEQFF	TGCGCCAGCAGCTTGTTGGGACTAGCGACCCATGAGCAGTTCTTC
.	TRBV19	TRBJ1-2	TRBD1	CARDRDRGNGYTF	TGTGCCAGAGACCGGGACAGGGGTAATGGCTACACCTTC
.	TRBV9	TRBJ2-4	TRBD1	CASSPHEGQGNIQYF	TGTGCCAGCAGCCCACATGAGGGACAGGGGAACATTCAGTACTTC
.	TRBV5-4	TRBJ1-2	.	CASSADRLKIYGYTF	TGTGCCAGCAGCGCGGACAGATTAAAAATCTATGGCTACACCTTC
.	TRBV5-1	TRBJ2-1	.	CASSLIPGTLNNEQFF	TGCGCCAGCAGCTTGATCCCCGGGACACTTAACAATGAGCAGTTCTTC
.	TRBV10-3	TRBJ1-1	.	CAISESGESDTEAFF	TGTGCCATCAGTGAGTCGGGTGAGAGCGACACTGAAGCTTTCTTT
few	TRBV7-8	TRBJ2-3	.	CASSFWPRGSRTSTDTQYF	TGTGCCAGCAGCTTCTGGCCCCGGGGGAGTAGGACTAGCACAGATACGCAGTATTTT
.	TRBV5-6	TRBJ1-2	.	CASSPPPGGGYTF	TGTGCCAGCAGCCCGCCCCCGGGGGGCGGCTACACCTTC
.	TRBV19	TRBJ1-1	TRBD1	CASSQGGSEAFF	TGTGCCAGTAGCCAGGGGGGCAGCGAAGCTTTCTTT